This TCR beta chain emerged from a study of cytomegalovirus exposure and HLA in healthy donors. Using immunoSEQ multiplex PCR, the repertoire was profiled, and TCRdb retains in-frame clones only, with some absent. The sample lists 65,000 or so clones, just over 90% occurring once. The donors were part of the validation cohort of 100 to 150 subjects. That cohort was separate from the first cohort, which comprised about 670 subjects. The germline CDR1 and CDR2 sequences are GTSNPN and SVGIG (reference sequence). Trimming shortened V by 2 bases and J by 6 bases, and 22 bases separated the two germline ends. The CDR3 is 16 residues long.

The gene calls are TRBV30 and TRBJ1-2; D is uncertain. Sequenced: PBMCs. The TCR originated in a woman aged 18-29 years in good health and CMV-seronegative. The CDR3 is CAWSPTPYGGEDGYTF. CDR3 DNA sequence: TGTGCCTGGAGTCCAACGCCTTATGGCGGAGAAGATGGCTACACCTTC.